The rows below give T cell receptor beta chains drawn from one sample of a study of tumor and adjacent non-tumor tissue in lung cancer. TCRdb reprocessed the multiplex PCR reads via MiXCR and lists one record per CDR3 protein. The sample includes 65,000 to 75,000 distinct CDR3 sequences, more than 75% seen only once; the top ten take 45%. Sample: distant non-tumor lung tissue. These receptors all come from a man aged 55-75 years with non-small cell lung cancer. Both conserved end residues are part of each CDR3. Each record gives: J gene, clone size, D gene, V gene, CDR3 DNA, CDR3 protein. The D gene is left open where the match is weak. For some rows the clone size is stated as once, few or many, or as a class when expanded; others skip it.

TRBJ2-1 | - | - | TRBV6-6 | TGTGCCGCAAGGGGGGGGCTCGATGTGAATGAGCAGTTCTTC | CAARGGLDVNEQFF
TRBJ2-1 | - | - | TRBV11-2 | TGTGTCAGTAGTTTAGATGTCAACCGTGAGCAGTTCTTC | CVSSLDVNREQFF
TRBJ1-1 | - | - | TRBV15 | TGTGCCACCAGCAGAGATGGGGGGACAACTGAAGCTTTCTTT | CATSRDGGTTEAFF
TRBJ1-6 | - | TRBD1 | TRBV20-1 | TGCAGTGCTCCCCCGGGACAGTTGAATTTACCCCTCAACTTT | CSAPPGQLNLPLNF
TRBJ2-2 | once | TRBD2 | TRBV11-1 | TGCGCCAGCCGACGACTGGGAGGGACCCGGGAGCTGTTCTTT | CASRRLGGTRELFF
TRBJ2-1 | - | - | TRBV29-1 | TGCAGCGGGCCCGGGTTGTCCTACAATGGGCTGTTCTTC | CSGPGLSYNGLFF
TRBJ2-2 | - | TRBD2 | TRBV30 | TGTGCCTGGAGTGTAGCGGGAGTCGGGGAGCTGTTCTTT | CAWSVAGVGELFF
TRBJ2-1 | - | - | TRBV29-1 | TGCACAATCAGTCGGGGGAATGAGCAGTTCTTC | CTISRGNEQFF
TRBJ2-5 | - | - | TRBV11-1 | TGTGCCAGCAGCAAAGACACATACCAAGGGACCCATTACTTC | CASSKDTYQGTHYF
TRBJ1-5 | - | - | TRBV29-1 | TGCATCGTTGAAGTGGGTAGCAATCAGCCCCAGCGTTTT | CIVEVGSNQPQRF
TRBJ1-1 | - | - | TRBV6-5 | TGTGCCAGCAGTTACTCCCGCAGGGGTGAGGCCGAAGCTTTCTTT | CASSYSRRGEAEAFF
TRBJ1-4 | - | TRBD1 | TRBV4-2 | TGTGACACCAGCCAAGATTACGGACAGGGTCGGGAAAAACTGTTTTTT | CDTSQDYGQGREKLFF
TRBJ2-7 | - | - | TRBV27 | TGTGCCAGCAGTTTAATCCGGGGGATCTTGAACGAGCAGTACTTC | CASSLIRGILNEQYF
TRBJ1-4 | many | - | TRBV28 | TGTGCCAGCAGTTCCGGGACGGAAAATGAAAAACTGTTTTTT | CASSSGTENEKLFF
TRBJ2-7 | - | - | TRBV19 | TGTGCCAGTAGTATTCCCGACTCCTACGAGCAGTACTTC | CASSIPDSYEQYF
TRBJ2-3 | many | - | TRBV24-1 | TGTGCCACCAGTGACCCGACCACTAGCACAGATACGCAGTATTTT | CATSDPTTSTDTQYF
TRBJ1-1 | few | - | TRBV29-1 | TGTAGCGTCTCGGCATGGGGGGACACTGAAGCTTTCTTT | CSVSAWGDTEAFF
TRBJ2-7 | - | TRBD1 | TRBV29-1 | TGCAGCGTTATTGACCGCGACAGGGACAACGAGCAGTACTTC | CSVIDRDRDNEQYF
TRBJ1-3 | - | - | TRBV13 | TGTGCCAGTAGCCTACTTGGAGGAAACATCATATATTTT | CASSLLGGNIIYF
TRBJ1-6 | - | - | TRBV20-1 | TGCAGTGCTAGTACACCGGGACATGGAACCTTCTATAATTCACCCCTCCACTTT | CSASTPGHGTFYNSPLHF
TRBJ2-1 | - | - | TRBV6-6 | TGTGCCAGCAGTACTCCCTCTGACAGGAGAAACTACAATGAGCAGTCTTTC | CASSTPSDRRNYNEQSF
TRBJ2-1 | once | TRBD2 | TRBV10-3 | TGTGTCGTAGCGGGACCGAGCTCCTATAATGAGCAGTTCTTC | CVVAGPSSYNEQFF
TRBJ2-5 | - | - | TRBV5-6 | TGTGCCAGCAGCCCTAGGGGAAGTTACCAAGAGACCCAGTACTTC | CASSPRGSYQETQYF
TRBJ2-1 | - | TRBD2 | TRBV20-1 | TGCAGTGTTACCTCCTCACTAGCGGAGACCTTCAATGAGCAGTTCTTC | CSVTSSLAETFNEQFF
TRBJ2-6 | - | TRBD1 | TRBV12-3/TRBV12-4 | TGTGCCAGCGGGCAGACGGGACAGGGGACCATATCTGGGGTCAACGTCCTGACTTTC | CASGQTGQGTISGVNVLTF
TRBJ2-7 | - | - | TRBV6-5 | TGTGCCAGCAGTTACTCGAGGCGAGAGACGGCCCAGCGGTACTTC | CASSYSRRETAQRYF
TRBJ1-2 | many | - | TRBV6-1 | TGTGCCAGCAGTGAAGGCATAACTGCCTATGGCTACACCTTC | CASSEGITAYGYTF
TRBJ2-5 | - | TRBD2 | TRBV7-8 | TGTGTCAGCAGCTTAAACAGAAATAAGGGACTAGTGGGAGTAAGAGAGACCCAGTACTTC | CVSSLNRNKGLVGVRETQYF
TRBJ1-1 | once | - | TRBV6-1 | TGTACCAGCAACCAAGGGAGTACTGAAACTTTCTTT | CTSNQGSTETFF
TRBJ2-3 | - | TRBD2 | TRBV6-2/TRBV6-3 | TGTGCCAGCAGTTACCAGGCGGGACTAGAGGGGGGATACACAGATACGCAGTATTTT | CASSYQAGLEGGYTDTQYF
TRBJ2-3 | - | - | TRBV11-2 | TGTGGCAGCAGTTTAGATGGGCCTTTAGATACGCAGTATTTT | CGSSLDGPLDTQYF
TRBJ2-3 | - | - | TRBV6-1 | TGCGCCAGCAGTGAACTTCAGGATAGCAGAGATACGCAGTATTTT | CASSELQDSRDTQYF